These 21 T cell receptor beta chains came from one sample sequenced in a study of blood T cell repertoires in COVID-19. Clones were sequenced by immunoSEQ multiplex PCR, and TCRdb holds only the in-frame ones, with some missing. Seen here are roughly 430,000 clones, nearly 90% observed once, and the top ten hold about 2.1%. Sequencing was carried out using PBMCs or T cells enriched from blood (not recorded which). The receptors stem from a woman aged 40 to 50 with acute COVID-19.

Comment on this clone: The junction departs from the called germline gene at one end, perhaps through a read error. This chain connects TRBV9 to TRBJ2-5, with 9 positions matching TRBD1. The CDR3 consists of 10 residues. Germline V gene lookup returns CDR1 SGDLS and CDR2 YYNGEE. The CDR3 is CASSRQGVHF. CDR3 in DNA: TGTGCCAGCTCCAGACAGGGGGTCCACTTC.

This chain connects TRBV20-1 to TRBJ2-1; unclear D gene. V lost 3 bases to trimming and J lost 0 bases, with 9 bases between them. The CDR3 is made up of 14 amino acids. Germline CDR1 and CDR2: DFQATT and SNEGSKA (reference sequence). The CDR3 is CSASSLNSYNEQFF. The CDR3 DNA is TGCAGTGCTAGTTCCCTAAACTCCTACAATGAGCAGTTCTTC.

The V call is TRBV5-1, the J call TRBJ1-1, with D possibly being TRBD1 (5 bases). Deletions cut 0 bases from V and 5 bases from J, with 11 bases between. CDR1 and CDR2 from the germline V gene are SGHRS and YFSETQ. This CDR3 is built from 14 residues. The CDR3 sequence is CASSLDRPGTEAFF. CDR3 nucleotides: TGCGCCAGCAGCTTGGACAGGCCTGGAACTGAAGCTTTCTTT.

The rearrangement links TRBV20-1 to TRBJ1-4; no clear D. The CDR3 runs 14 residues. Germline V gene lookup returns CDR1 DFQATT and CDR2 SNEGSKA (reference sequence). V lost 3 bases and J lost 4, with 12 bases in between. The CDR3 DNA is TGCAGTGCTAGTTGGCGGGGATTTAATGAAAAACTGTTTTTT. Amino acid sequence: CSASWRGFNEKLFF.

V and J are TRBV2 and TRBJ2-5, with D possibly being TRBD2 (6 bases). There are 14 residues in the CDR3. The V and J ends lost 6 bases and 1 base respectively, with 12 bases between them. In germline, CDR1 is SNHLY, CDR2 FYNNEI. The chain's CDR3 is CASRPTSIQETQYF. CDR3 in DNA: TGTGCCAGCAGGCCTACTAGCATCCAAGAGACCCAGTACTTC.

The chain is built from TRBV7-2 and TRBJ2-1; D is ambiguous. CDR3 length: 16 residues. Between the trimmed V and J ends, which lost 0 bases and 0 bases, there was a span of 9 bases. Germline V gene sequence: CDR1 SGHTA, CDR2 FQGNSA. The CDR3, as DNA: TGTGCCAGCAGCTTAGCGGTAGCCAGCTCCTACAATGAGCAGTTCTTC. It yields the protein CASSLAVASSYNEQFF.

V is TRBV7-9 and J is TRBJ1-6; TRBD1 agrees at 10 bases. Germline-derived CDR1 and CDR2 are SEHNR and FQNEAQ (reference sequence). Trimming at V came to 5 bases and at J to 6 bases, leaving 10 bases not matched to a gene. CDR3 length: 17 residues. The CDR3 nucleotides are TGTGCCAGCAGCACGACCCCCGGGACAGGGGTTAATTCACCCCTCCACTTT. It encodes CASSTTPGTGVNSPLHF.

The V and J genes are TRBV5-6 and TRBJ1-1; a possible D gene is TRBD1 (5 bases). Trimming pared 0 bases from V and 1 base from J, leaving 10 bases between. The CDR3 loop spans 15 amino acids. CDR1 SGHDT and CDR2 YYEEEE come from the germline V gene. The CDR3 nucleotides read TGTGCCAGCAGCTTGGTACAGGTTAGGAACACTGAAGCTTTCTTT. It encodes CASSLVQVRNTEAFF. Full variable domain (missing parts from reference TRBV5-6 and TRBJ1-1): DAGVTQSPTHLIKTRGQQVTLRCSPKSGHDTVSWYQQALGQGPQFIFQYYEEEERQRGNFPDRFSGHQFPNYSSELNVNALLLGDSALYLCASSLVQVRNTEAFFGQGTRLTVV.

To note about this clone: The sample contains more than one DNA sequence encoding this CDR3. The rearrangement joins TRBV5-1 to TRBJ1-1; D may be TRBD1 (6 bases). Per germline, CDR1 SGHRS and CDR2 YFSETQ. Trimming shortened V by 0 bases and J by 2 bases, and 8 bases separated the two germline ends. The length of the CDR3 is 14 residues. CDR3 in amino acids: CASSLGQVNTEAFF. CDR3 nucleotides: TGCGCCAGCAGCTTGGGACAGGTTAACACTGAAGCTTTCTTT.

The chain uses TRBV15 and TRBJ2-2; D may be TRBD2 (5 bases). Per germline, CDR1 LNHNV and CDR2 YYDKDF (reference sequence). The CDR3 is 15 residues long. Deletions cut 3 bases from V and 7 bases from J, with 15 bases between. The CDR3 sequence: CATSRTLEGIGELFF. DNA for the CDR3: TGTGCCACCAGCAGGACCCTAGAGGGCATCGGGGAGCTGTTTTTT.

Concerning this clone itself: At the DNA level, this CDR3 is encoded by other sequences in the same sample as well. V gene TRBV18 combines with J gene TRBJ2-7, with TRBD1 matching 9 bases. The V segment lost 6 bases and the J segment 6 bases; nucleotides outside the gene matches: 6. The CDR3 is 13 residues long. Per the germline V gene, CDR1 is KGHSH and CDR2 is LQKENI. This CDR3 reads CASSPTGGSEQYF. In DNA form, the CDR3 reads TGTGCCAGCTCTCCAACAGGGGGCAGCGAGCAGTACTTC.

V gene TRBV29-1 combines with J gene TRBJ1-1; 7 bases align to TRBD1. This CDR3 has 12 residues. The germline CDR1 and CDR2 sequences are SQVTM and ANQGSEA. With 7 bases clipped from V and 0 bases from J, the junction kept 2 bases outside the gene matches. The CDR3 DNA sequence: TGCAGCGCGGGACAGATGAACACTGAAGCTTTCTTT. Translated, it gives CSAGQMNTEAFF.

The chain is built from TRBV2 and TRBJ1-5, with D perhaps matching TRBD1 (6 bases). Looked up from germline, CDR1 is SNHLY and CDR2 is FYNNEI. The CDR3 loop spans 15 amino acids. V was clipped by 4 bases and J by 4 bases, with 14 bases between them. The CDR3 is CASSGSVQGNQPQHF. The CDR3 DNA reads TGTGCCAGCAGTGGGTCGGTTCAGGGGAATCAGCCCCAGCATTTT.

The genes are TRBV5-1 and TRBJ2-2; 14 bases map to TRBD2. The CDR3 extends over 16 amino acids. Germline CDR1 SGHRS, CDR2 YFSETQ. After removal of 4 bases from V and 4 bases from J, the junction contained 3 bases not matched to a gene. DNA for the CDR3: TGCGCCAGCAGCGGAGGGACTAGCGGGAGCACCGGGGAGCTGTTTTTT. Translated, it gives CASSGGTSGSTGELFF.

This rearrangement joins TRBV15 to TRBJ1-3, with a weak D call TRBD1 (5 bases). The germline V gene has CDR1 LNHNV and CDR2 YYDKDF (reference sequence). V lost 2 bases and J lost 2, with 19 bases in between. The CDR3 covers 18 residues. This CDR3 reads CATSRPNHMGGAGNTIYF. CDR3 in DNA: TGTGCCACCAGCAGACCTAACCACATGGGGGGAGCTGGAAACACCATATATTTT.

The chain employs TRBV27 and TRBJ1-6, with D uncertain. The CDR3 sequence is 13 residues long. The germline V gene encodes CDR1 MNHEY and CDR2 SMNVEV (reference sequence). The V and J ends lost 3 bases and 10 bases respectively, with 10 bases between them. The CDR3 loop is CASSFTERSPLHF. The DNA for the CDR3 is TGTGCCAGCAGTTTTACAGAGCGGTCACCCCTCCACTTT.

This clone occurred a few times. V usage is TRBV7-9 and J usage is TRBJ1-2; a possible D gene is TRBD1 (5 bases). From germline, CDR1 is SEHNR and CDR2 FQNEAQ (reference sequence). This CDR3 spans 14 amino acids. Trimming removed 5 bases at V and 4 bases at J, with 14 bases between. CDR3 residues: CASSPGHGTYGYTF. DNA for the CDR3: TGTGCCAGCAGCCCTGGACACGGAACCTATGGCTACACCTTC.

This chain uses TRBV19 with TRBJ1-2; TRBD1 aligns across 7 bases. The CDR3 length is 13 residues. The junction had 3 bases not matched to a gene; V was cut back by 0 bases and J by 8 bases. CDR1 is LNHDA, CDR2 SQIVND, per germline (reference sequence). The CDR3 DNA reads as TGTGCCAGTAGTATAGATCCGACAGGGGGCTACACCTTC. Translation gives CASSIDPTGGYTF.

The chain links TRBV18 to TRBJ1-1, with D possibly being TRBD1 (6 bases). The CDR3 covers 12 residues. The germline V gene has CDR1 KGHSH and CDR2 LQKENI. V was cut by 3 bases and J by 8 bases, with 10 bases left in between. CDR3 coding DNA: TGTGCCAGCTCACCTAGACAGGTCGAAGCTTTCTTT. The encoded protein is CASSPRQVEAFF.

The V gene is TRBV10-3, the J gene TRBJ1-1; D is ambiguous. V gave up 7 bases and J gave up 2 bases, with 11 bases separating them. The germline CDR1 and CDR2 sequences are ENHRY and SYGVKD. The CDR3 is 13 amino acids. The CDR3 nucleotides read TGTGCCATCATGAGGGAGGTAAACACTGAAGCTTTCTTT. It codes for CAIMREVNTEAFF.

The V gene is TRBV6-5, the J gene TRBJ2-1; D might be TRBD2 (5 bases). Trimming stripped 8 bases from V and 3 bases from J, with 8 bases between. Germline V lookup: CDR1 MNHEY, CDR2 SVGAGI. The CDR3 consists of 12 residues. CDR3: CASELDYNEQFF. The CDR3 DNA reads TGTGCCAGCGAACTAGACTACAATGAGCAGTTCTTC.